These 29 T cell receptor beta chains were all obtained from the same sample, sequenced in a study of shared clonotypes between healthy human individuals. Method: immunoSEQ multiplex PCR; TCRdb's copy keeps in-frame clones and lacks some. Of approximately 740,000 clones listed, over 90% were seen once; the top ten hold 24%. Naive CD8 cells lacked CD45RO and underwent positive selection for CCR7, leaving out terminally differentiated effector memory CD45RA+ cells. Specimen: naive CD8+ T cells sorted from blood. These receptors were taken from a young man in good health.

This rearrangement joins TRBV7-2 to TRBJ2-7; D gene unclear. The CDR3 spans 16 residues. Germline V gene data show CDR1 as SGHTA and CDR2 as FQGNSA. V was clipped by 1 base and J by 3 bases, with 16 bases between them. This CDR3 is CASSLGSGPAFYEQYF. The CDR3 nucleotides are TGTGCCAGCAGCTTAGGTTCCGGGCCAGCCTTCTACGAGCAGTACTTC.

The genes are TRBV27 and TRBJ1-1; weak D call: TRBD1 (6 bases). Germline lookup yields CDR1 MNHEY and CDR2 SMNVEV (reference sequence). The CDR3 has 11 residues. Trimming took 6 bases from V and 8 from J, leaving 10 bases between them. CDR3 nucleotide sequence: TGTGCCAGCAGCTCGGGGGCCGAAGCTTTCTTT. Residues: CASSSGAEAFF.

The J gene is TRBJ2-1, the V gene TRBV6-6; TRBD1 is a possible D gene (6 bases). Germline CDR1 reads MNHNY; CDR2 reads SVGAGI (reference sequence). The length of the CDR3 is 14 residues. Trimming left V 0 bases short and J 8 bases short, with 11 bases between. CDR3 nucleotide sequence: TGTGCCAGCAGTTACTCTCAGACAGGATATGAGCAGTTCTTC. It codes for CASSYSQTGYEQFF.

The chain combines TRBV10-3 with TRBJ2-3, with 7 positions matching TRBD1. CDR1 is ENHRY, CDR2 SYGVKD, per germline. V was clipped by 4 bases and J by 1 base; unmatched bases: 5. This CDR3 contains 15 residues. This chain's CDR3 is CAISVDRVGTDTQYF. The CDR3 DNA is TGTGCCATCAGTGTTGACAGGGTGGGCACAGATACGCAGTATTTT.

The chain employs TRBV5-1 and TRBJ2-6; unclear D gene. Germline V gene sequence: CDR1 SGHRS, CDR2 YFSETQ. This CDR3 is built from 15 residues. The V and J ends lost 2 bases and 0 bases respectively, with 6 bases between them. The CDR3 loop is CASSFRISGANVLTF. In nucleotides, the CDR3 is TGCGCCAGCAGCTTTAGGATCTCTGGGGCCAACGTCCTGACTTTC.

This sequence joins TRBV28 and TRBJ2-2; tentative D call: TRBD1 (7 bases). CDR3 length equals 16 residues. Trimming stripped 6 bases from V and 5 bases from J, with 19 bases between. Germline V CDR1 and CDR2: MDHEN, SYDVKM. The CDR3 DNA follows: TGTGCCAGCAGCTTGGGACTCGACAGGGTGACCGGGGAGCTGTTTTTT. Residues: CASSLGLDRVTGELFF.

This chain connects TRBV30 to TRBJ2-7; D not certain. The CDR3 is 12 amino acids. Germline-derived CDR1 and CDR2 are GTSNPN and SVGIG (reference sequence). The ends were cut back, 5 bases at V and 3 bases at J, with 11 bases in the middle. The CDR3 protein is CAWGGFGYEQYF. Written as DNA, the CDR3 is TGTGCCTGGGGCGGATTCGGCTACGAGCAGTACTTC.

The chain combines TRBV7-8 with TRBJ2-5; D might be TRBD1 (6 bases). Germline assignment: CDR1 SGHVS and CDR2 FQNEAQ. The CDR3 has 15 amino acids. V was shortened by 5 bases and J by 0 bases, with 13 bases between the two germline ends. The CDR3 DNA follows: TGTGCCAGCAGCCCCCCCACAGGGTACCAAGAGACCCAGTACTTC. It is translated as CASSPPTGYQETQYF.

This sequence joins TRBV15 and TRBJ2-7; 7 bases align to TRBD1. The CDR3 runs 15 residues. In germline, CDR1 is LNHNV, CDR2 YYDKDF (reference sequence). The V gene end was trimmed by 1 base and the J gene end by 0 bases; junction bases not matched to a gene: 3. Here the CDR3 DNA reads TGTGCCACCAGCAGAGGGGACAGTTTCTCCTACGAGCAGTACTTC. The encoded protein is CATSRGDSFSYEQYF.

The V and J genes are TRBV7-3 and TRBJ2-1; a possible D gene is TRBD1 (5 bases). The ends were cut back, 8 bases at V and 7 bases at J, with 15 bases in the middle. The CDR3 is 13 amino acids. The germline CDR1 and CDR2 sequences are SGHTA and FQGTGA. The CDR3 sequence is CASQTLGDNEQFF. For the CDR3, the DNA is TGTGCCAGCCAGACTTTAGGGGATAATGAGCAGTTCTTC. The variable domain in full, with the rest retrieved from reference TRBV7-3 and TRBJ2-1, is GAGVSQTPSNKVTEKGKYVELRCDPISGHTALYWYRQSLGQGPEFLIYFQGTGAADDSGLPNDRFFAVRPEGSVSTLKIQRTERGDSAVYLCASQTLGDNEQFFGPGTRLTVL.

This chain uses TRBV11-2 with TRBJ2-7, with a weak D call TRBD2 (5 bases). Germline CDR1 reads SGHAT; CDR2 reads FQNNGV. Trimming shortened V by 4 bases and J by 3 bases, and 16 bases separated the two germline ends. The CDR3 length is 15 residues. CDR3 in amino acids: CASSSTTRSSYEQYF. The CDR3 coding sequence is TGTGCCAGCAGCTCGACTACTAGATCGAGCTACGAGCAGTACTTC.

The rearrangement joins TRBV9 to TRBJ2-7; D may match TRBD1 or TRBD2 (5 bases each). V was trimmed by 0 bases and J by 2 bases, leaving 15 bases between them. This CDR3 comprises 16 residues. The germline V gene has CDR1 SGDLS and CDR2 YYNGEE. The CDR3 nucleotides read TGTGCCAGCAGCGTAGAGGACGCCCGGGGACCCTACGAGCAGTACTTC. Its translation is CASSVEDARGPYEQYF.

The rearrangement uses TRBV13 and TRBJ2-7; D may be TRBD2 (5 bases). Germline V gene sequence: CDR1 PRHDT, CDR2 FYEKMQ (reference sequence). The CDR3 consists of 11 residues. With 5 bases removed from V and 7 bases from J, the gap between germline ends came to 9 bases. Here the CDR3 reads CASSGTGEQYF. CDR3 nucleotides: TGTGCCAGCAGCGGCACGGGGGAGCAGTACTTC.

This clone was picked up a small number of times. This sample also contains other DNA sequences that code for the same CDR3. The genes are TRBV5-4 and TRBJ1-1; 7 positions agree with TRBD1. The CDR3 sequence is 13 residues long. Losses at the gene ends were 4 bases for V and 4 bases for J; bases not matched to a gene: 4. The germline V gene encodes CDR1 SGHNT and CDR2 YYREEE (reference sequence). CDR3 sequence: CASSLTGSTEAFF. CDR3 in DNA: TGTGCCAGCAGCCTGACAGGGTCCACTGAAGCTTTCTTT.

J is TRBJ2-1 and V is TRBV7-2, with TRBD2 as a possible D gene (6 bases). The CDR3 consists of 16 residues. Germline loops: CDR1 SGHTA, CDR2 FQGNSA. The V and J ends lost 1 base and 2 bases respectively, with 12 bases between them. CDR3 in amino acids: CASSLGYKRAYNEQFF. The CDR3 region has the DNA TGTGCCAGCAGCTTAGGCTACAAGCGGGCCTACAATGAGCAGTTCTTC.

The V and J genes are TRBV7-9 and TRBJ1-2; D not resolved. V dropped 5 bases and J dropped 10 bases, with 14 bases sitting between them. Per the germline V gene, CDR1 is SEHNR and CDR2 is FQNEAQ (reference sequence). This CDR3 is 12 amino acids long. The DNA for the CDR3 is TGTGCCAGCAGCACCGGGTCCCTAAACTACACCTTC. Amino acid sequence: CASSTGSLNYTF.

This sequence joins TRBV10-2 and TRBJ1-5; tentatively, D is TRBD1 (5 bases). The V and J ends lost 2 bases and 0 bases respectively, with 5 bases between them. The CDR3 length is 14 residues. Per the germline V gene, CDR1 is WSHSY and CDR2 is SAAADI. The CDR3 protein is CASSEQGSNQPQHF. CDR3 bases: TGCGCCAGCAGTGAGCAGGGTAGCAATCAGCCCCAGCATTTT.

CDR3 protein: CASSLSSSGFYEQYF. The CDR3 nucleotides are TGTGCCAGCAGCTTAAGCTCGTCGGGGTTTTACGAGCAGTACTTC. The V call is TRBV11-1, the J call TRBJ2-7; weak D call: TRBD2 (5 bases). CDR1 and CDR2 (germline): SGHAT, FQDESV (reference sequence). V was cut by 2 bases and J by 4 bases, with 15 bases left in between. The CDR3 is 15 amino acids. The entire variable domain, with the rest obtained from reference TRBV11-1 and TRBJ2-7, is as follows: EAEVAQSPRYKITEKSQAVAFWCDPISGHATLYWYRQILGQGPELLVQFQDESVVDDSQLPKDRFSAERLKGVDSTLKIQPAELGDSAMYLCASSLSSSGFYEQYFGPGTRLTVT.

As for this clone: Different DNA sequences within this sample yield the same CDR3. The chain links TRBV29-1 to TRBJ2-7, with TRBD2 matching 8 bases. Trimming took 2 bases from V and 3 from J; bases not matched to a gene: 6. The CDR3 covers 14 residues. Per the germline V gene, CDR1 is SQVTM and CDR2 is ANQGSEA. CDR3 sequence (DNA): TGCAGCGTTGAATCAGCGGGAGAGAGCTACGAGCAGTACTTC. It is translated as CSVESAGESYEQYF.

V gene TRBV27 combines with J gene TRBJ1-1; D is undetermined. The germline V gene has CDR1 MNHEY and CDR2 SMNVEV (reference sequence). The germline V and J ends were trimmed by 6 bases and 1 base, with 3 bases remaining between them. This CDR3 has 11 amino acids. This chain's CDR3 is CASRENTEAFF. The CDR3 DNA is TGTGCCAGCAGGGAGAACACTGAAGCTTTCTTT.

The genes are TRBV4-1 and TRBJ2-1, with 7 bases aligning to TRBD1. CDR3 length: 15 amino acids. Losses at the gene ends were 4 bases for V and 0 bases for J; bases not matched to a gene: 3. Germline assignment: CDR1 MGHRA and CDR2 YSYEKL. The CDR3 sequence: CASSPGQSSYNEQFF. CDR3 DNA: TGCGCCAGCAGCCCGGGACAGAGCTCCTACAATGAGCAGTTCTTC.

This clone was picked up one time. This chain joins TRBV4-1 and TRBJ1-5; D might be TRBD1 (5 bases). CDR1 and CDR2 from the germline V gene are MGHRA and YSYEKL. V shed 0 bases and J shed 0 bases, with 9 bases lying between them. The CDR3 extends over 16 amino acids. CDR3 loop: CASSQDRGYSNQPQHF. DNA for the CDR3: TGCGCCAGCAGCCAAGATCGGGGGTATAGCAATCAGCCCCAGCATTTT.

Here the CDR3 reads CASSSTLIGTNEQFF. The CDR3 DNA reads as TGTGCCAGCAGTTCAACCCTAATAGGGACCAATGAGCAGTTCTTC. This chain links TRBV27 with TRBJ2-1; D is perhaps TRBD1 or TRBD2 (5 bases each). The CDR3 extends over 15 amino acids. The V gene lost 4 bases and the J gene lost 6 bases, with 16 bases spanning the gap. Germline loops: CDR1 MNHEY, CDR2 SMNVEV (reference sequence).

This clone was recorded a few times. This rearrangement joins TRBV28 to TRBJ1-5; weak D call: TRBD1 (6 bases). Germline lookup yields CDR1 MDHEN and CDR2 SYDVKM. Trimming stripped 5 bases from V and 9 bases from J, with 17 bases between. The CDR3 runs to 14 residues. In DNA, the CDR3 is TGTGCCAGCAGTCCCGACAGGTGGGGCGCGCCCCAGCATTTT. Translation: CASSPDRWGAPQHF.

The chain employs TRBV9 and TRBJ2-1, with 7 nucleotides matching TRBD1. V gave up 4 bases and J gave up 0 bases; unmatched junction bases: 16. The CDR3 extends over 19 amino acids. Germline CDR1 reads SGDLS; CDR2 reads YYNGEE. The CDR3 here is CASSLLARDTGDSYNEQFF. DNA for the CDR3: TGTGCCAGCAGCCTCCTGGCCAGGGATACAGGGGACTCCTACAATGAGCAGTTCTTC.

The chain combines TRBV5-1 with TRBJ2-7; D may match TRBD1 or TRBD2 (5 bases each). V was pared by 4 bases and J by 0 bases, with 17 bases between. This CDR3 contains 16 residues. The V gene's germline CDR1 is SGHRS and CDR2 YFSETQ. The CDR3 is CASSITGTQSSYEQYF. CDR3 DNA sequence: TGCGCCAGCAGCATAACCGGGACCCAGAGCTCCTACGAGCAGTACTTC.

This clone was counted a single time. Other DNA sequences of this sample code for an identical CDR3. Here the CDR3 reads CASSRDSQETQYF. As DNA, the CDR3 is TGTGCCAGCAGTCGGGACAGTCAAGAGACCCAGTACTTC. V is TRBV7-6 and J is TRBJ2-5; 7 nucleotides match TRBD1. Germline CDR1 is SGHVS and CDR2 is FNYEAQ. This CDR3 is 13 amino acids long. The ends lost 6 bases at V and 2 bases at J; junction bases unmatched: 3.

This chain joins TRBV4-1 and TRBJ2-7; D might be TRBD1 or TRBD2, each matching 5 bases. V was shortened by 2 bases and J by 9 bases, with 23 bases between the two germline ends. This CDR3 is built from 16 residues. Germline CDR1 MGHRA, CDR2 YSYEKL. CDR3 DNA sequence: TGCGCCAGCAGCCAACCCCCCGGGACGTCCTCCCCTCCGCAGTACTTC. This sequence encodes CASSQPPGTSSPPQYF.

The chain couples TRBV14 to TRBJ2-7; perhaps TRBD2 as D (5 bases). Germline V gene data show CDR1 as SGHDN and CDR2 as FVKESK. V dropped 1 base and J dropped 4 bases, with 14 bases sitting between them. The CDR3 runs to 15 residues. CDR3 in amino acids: CASSQAGGRRYEQYF. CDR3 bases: TGTGCCAGCAGCCAAGCAGGAGGCAGGCGATACGAGCAGTACTTC.